Following are 7 T cell receptor beta chains from one sample sequenced in a study of control samples from healthy donors and cancer patients. Repertoires were generated with immunoSEQ multiplex PCR, while TCRdb's copy carries only in-frame clones and drops some. The data contain 120,000 to 150,000 clones, about 90% of them seen just once; the ten biggest clones take up under 4%. Sequenced: blood. These receptor sequences come from a man younger than 40 in good health.

The chain links TRBV9 to TRBJ2-2; the D is unclear. The CDR3 has 15 residues. Between the trimmed V and J ends, which lost 0 bases and 1 base, there was a span of 7 bases. From germline, CDR1 is SGDLS and CDR2 YYNGEE. CDR3 coding DNA: TGTGCCAGCAGCGTAGCGGGCAGGAACACCGGGGAGCTGTTTTTT. Its protein is CASSVAGRNTGELFF.

This sequence joins TRBV10-2 and TRBJ2-3; D is undetermined. The germline gives CDR1 WSHSY, CDR2 SAAADI. Trimming removed 8 bases at V and 0 bases at J, with 12 bases between. This CDR3 contains 14 residues. This CDR3 is CASGEGISTDTQYF. For the CDR3, the DNA is TGCGCCAGCGGGGAAGGGATCAGCACAGATACGCAGTATTTT.

The V gene is TRBV7-3, the J gene TRBJ1-2, with D perhaps matching TRBD1 (5 bases). Deletions cut 5 bases from V and 3 bases from J, with 16 bases between. Germline CDR1 SGHTA, CDR2 FQGTGA. The CDR3 has 15 amino acids. The CDR3 sequence: CASSPGRAGDYGYTF. As DNA, the CDR3 is TGTGCCAGCAGCCCAGGGAGGGCGGGTGACTATGGCTACACCTTC.

V and J are TRBV6-5 and TRBJ2-2; TRBD2 might be the D (6 bases). V was cut by 7 bases and J by 4 bases, with 16 bases left in between. The CDR3 is made up of 15 amino acids. The germline V gene has CDR1 MNHEY and CDR2 SVGAGI. As DNA, the CDR3 is TGTGCCAGCACCACCCGCGGGGCGGGCACCGGGGAGCTGTTTTTT. Translation: CASTTRGAGTGELFF.

CDR3 residues: CASSSDLAAKNIQYF. The CDR3 coding sequence is TGTGCCAGCAGCTCTGATCTGGCGGCCAAAAACATTCAGTACTTC. The chain combines TRBV9 with TRBJ2-4; no firm D call. CDR1 and CDR2 from the germline V gene are SGDLS and YYNGEE. This CDR3 comprises 15 residues. The V end was cut by 4 bases, the J end by 1 base, with 12 bases between. Full variable domain (outside the CDR3, taken from reference TRBV9 and TRBJ2-4): DSGVTQTPKHLITATGQRVTLRCSPRSGDLSVYWYQQSLDQGLQFLIQYYNGEERAKGNILERFSAQQFPDLHSELNLSSLELGDSALYFCASSSDLAAKNIQYFGAGTRLSVL.

In its sample, this clone was seen a few times. The chain is built from TRBV7-2 and TRBJ2-5; D gene unclear. The V gene lost 5 bases and the J gene lost 0 bases, with 16 bases spanning the gap. The CDR3 is 16 amino acids. Germline V CDR1 and CDR2: SGHTA, FQGNSA. The CDR3 reads CASSAPGTVYQETQYF. Here the CDR3 DNA reads TGTGCCAGCAGCGCCCCCGGTACAGTGTACCAAGAGACCCAGTACTTC.

The chain uses TRBV21-1 and TRBJ1-5; the table calls TRBD1, which could not be checked here. TRBV21-1 is marked as a pseudogene. This CDR3 region has 17 residues. CDR3 bases: TGTGCCAGCAGCACTAACCGATACAGATATAGCAATCAGCCCCAGCATTTT. As protein: CASSTNRYRYSNQPQHF.